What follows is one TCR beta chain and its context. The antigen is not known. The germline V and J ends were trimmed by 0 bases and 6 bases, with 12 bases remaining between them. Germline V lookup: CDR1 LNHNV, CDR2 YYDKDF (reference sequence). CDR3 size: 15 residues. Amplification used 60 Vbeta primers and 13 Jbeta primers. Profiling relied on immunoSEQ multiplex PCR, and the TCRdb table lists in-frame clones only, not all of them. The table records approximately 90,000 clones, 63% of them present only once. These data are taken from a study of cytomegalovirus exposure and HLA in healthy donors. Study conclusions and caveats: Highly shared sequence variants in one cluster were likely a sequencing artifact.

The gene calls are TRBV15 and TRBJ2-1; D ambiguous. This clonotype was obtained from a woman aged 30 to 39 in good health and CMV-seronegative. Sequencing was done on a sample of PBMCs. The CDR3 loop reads CATSRDPGYGNEQFF. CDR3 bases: TGTGCCACCAGCAGAGACCCGGGTTATGGCAATGAGCAGTTCTTC.